These T cell receptor beta chains were read from a single sample in a study of T cell changes during pregnancy in multiple sclerosis. TCRdb's copy holds only in-frame clones and misses some; the assay was immunoSEQ multiplex PCR. Of about 30,000 clones in the sample, 90% were seen once. The starting material was CD8+ T cells from peripheral blood mononuclear cells, obtained in the second trimester of pregnancy. The source of these receptors is a female donor with multiple sclerosis, enrolled in a pregnancy study. The CDR3 runs from the conserved cysteine through the conserved F or W. Fields, in order: J gene, V gene, D gene, clone size, CDR3 protein, CDR3 DNA. D genes are given only for firm matches. A clone size is listed for some rows: how often the clone was seen (once, few, many), or a class if it is expanded.

TRBJ2-1 | TRBV19 | . | . | CASIKGPGGLYNEQFF | TGTGCCAGTATTAAGGGACCGGGGGGCCTTTACAATGAGCAGTTCTTC
TRBJ1-3 | TRBV7-3 | . | . | CASSLTLSGNTIYF | TGTGCCAGCAGCTTAACACTCTCTGGAAACACCATATATTTT
TRBJ1-2 | TRBV25-1 | . | once | CAIPGDTNYGYTF | TGTGCCATCCCGGGGGATACTAACTATGGCTACACCTTC
TRBJ2-3 | TRBV19 | TRBD1 | . | CASSIVPRTGRYTQYF | TGTGCCAGTAGTATAGTCCCCAGGACAGGGAGGTATACGCAGTATTTT
TRBJ2-3 | TRBV5-1 | TRBD2 | . | CASSFPPPGLAGGSADTQYF | TGCGCCAGCAGCTTCCCACCACCGGGACTAGCGGGAGGAAGCGCAGATACGCAGTATTTT
TRBJ2-7 | TRBV6-1 | TRBD2 | . | CASETGTNYEQYF | TGTGCCAGTGAGACCGGGACTAACTACGAGCAGTACTTC
TRBJ1-1 | TRBV5-4 | . | . | CASSSPAENTEAFF | TGTGCCAGCAGCTCCCCGGCGGAGAACACTGAAGCTTTCTTT
TRBJ1-5 | TRBV10-1 | . | . | CASLRATSRQPQHF | TGCGCCAGCTTGAGAGCTACCTCGAGACAGCCCCAGCATTTT
TRBJ2-3 | TRBV7-3 | TRBD2 | . | CASSQYRGLAVNTDTQYF | TGTGCCAGCAGCCAATATCGCGGACTAGCGGTTAACACGGATACGCAGTATTTT
TRBJ1-1 | TRBV27 | . | . | CASSLLTENTEAFF | TGTGCCAGCAGTTTACTCACAGAGAACACTGAAGCTTTCTTT
TRBJ2-7 | TRBV10-3 | . | . | CAISDLSGRRVEQYF | TGTGCCATCAGTGACCTATCTGGGCGCAGGGTCGAGCAGTACTTC
TRBJ1-1 | TRBV4-3 | . | . | CASSQDPSDSEAFF | TGCGCCAGCAGCCAAGATCCTTCGGACAGCGAAGCTTTCTTT
TRBJ2-1 | TRBV27 | . | . | CASSLLGETGSEQFF | TGTGCCAGCAGTTTATTAGGCGAGACAGGCAGCGAGCAGTTCTTC
TRBJ2-1 | TRBV5-1 | TRBD2 | once | CASSSPTTQTSNNEQFF | TGCGCCAGCAGCTCCCCAACGACCCAGACTAGCAACAATGAGCAGTTCTTC
TRBJ2-4 | TRBV16 | TRBD1 | . | CASSPGIDRVPPKNIQYF | TGTGCCAGCAGCCCGGGGATCGACAGGGTACCACCCAAAAACATTCAGTACTTC
TRBJ2-2 | TRBV6-4 | . | . | CASSDLETGELFF | TGTGCCAGCAGTGATCTAGAGACCGGGGAGCTGTTTTTT
TRBJ2-5 | TRBV28 | TRBD1 | once | CASSTGVLETQYF | TGTGCCAGCAGCACAGGGGTTCTCGAGACCCAGTACTTC
TRBJ2-3 | TRBV5-1 | . | . | CASSFRHNTDTQYF | TGCGCCAGCAGCTTTAGACACAACACAGATACGCAGTATTTT
TRBJ2-4 | TRBV4-3 | TRBD2 | . | CASSQDGREGPGDIQYF | TGCGCCAGCAGCCAAGATGGGAGGGAGGGCCCGGGGGACATTCAGTACTTC
TRBJ2-4 | TRBV30 | . | . | CAWNHRWERAKNIQYF | TGTGCCTGGAATCATCGGTGGGAGAGAGCCAAAAACATTCAGTACTTC
TRBJ2-7 | TRBV5-1 | TRBD2 | . | CASSLGLAGAIF | TGCGCCAGCAGCTTGGGGCTAGCGGGAGCAATTTTC
TRBJ2-3 | TRBV5-6 | TRBD2 | . | CASSLGLAGTDTQYF | TGTGCCAGCAGCTTAGGACTAGCGGGCACAGATACGCAGTATTTT
TRBJ2-3 | TRBV6-1 | . | . | CASTHGVADTQYF | TGTGCCAGCACCCATGGAGTGGCAGATACGCAGTATTTT
TRBJ2-7 | TRBV19 | TRBD2 | . | CASSIGGSEQYF | TGTGCCAGTAGTATCGGCGGGAGCGAGCAGTACTTC
TRBJ2-1 | TRBV21-1 | . | . | CASSKVLAAPVNEQFF | TGTGCCAGCAGCAAAGTTCTAGCGGCCCCCGTCAATGAGCAGTTCTTC
TRBJ2-5 | TRBV29-1 | TRBD2 | . | CSVEGEKYGLAGGETQYF | TGCAGCGTTGAAGGAGAAAAGTATGGGCTAGCGGGAGGGGAGACCCAGTACTTC
TRBJ2-1 | TRBV10-1 | TRBD1 | once | CASRPGQGREQFF | TGCGCCAGCAGGCCGGGACAGGGGCGGGAGCAGTTCTTC
TRBJ2-7 | TRBV6-5 | TRBD2 | . | CASSWASGTGYEQYF | TGTGCCAGCAGTTGGGCTAGCGGGACGGGTTACGAGCAGTACTTC
TRBJ2-7 | TRBV27 | TRBD2 | . | CASSLSAIAGVGEQYF | TGTGCCAGCAGTTTATCAGCTATAGCGGGAGTAGGTGAGCAGTACTTC
TRBJ2-1 | TRBV5-4 | . | . | CASSSGTFNEQFF | TGTGCCAGCAGCTCCGGGACTTTCAATGAGCAGTTCTTC
TRBJ2-3 | TRBV27 | . | . | CASSLVGSLDTQYF | TGTGCCAGCAGTTTAGTCGGGAGTTTAGATACGCAGTATTTT
TRBJ2-3 | TRBV5-1 | . | . | CASSPLLAPSTDTQYF | TGCGCCAGCAGTCCCCTTCTAGCGCCAAGCACAGATACGCAGTATTTT
TRBJ1-5 | TRBV28 | . | . | CASSLRGRWKQPQHF | TGTGCCAGCAGTTTACGAGGGAGGTGGAAACAGCCCCAGCATTTT
TRBJ2-7 | TRBV10-3 | TRBD2 | . | CAISDRSSGGNKDEQYF | TGTGCCATCAGTGATCGGTCTAGCGGGGGGAATAAGGACGAGCAGTACTTC
TRBJ2-5 | TRBV29-1 | . | . | CSVAGLETQYF | TGCAGCGTTGCCGGGTTAGAGACCCAGTACTTC
TRBJ2-3 | TRBV2 | TRBD2 | . | CASSDPTSGGATDTQYF | TGTGCCAGCAGTGACCCCACTAGCGGGGGGGCCACAGATACGCAGTATTTT
TRBJ2-2 | TRBV4-1 | . | . | CASSQAGLAGELFF | TGCGCCAGCAGCCAAGCAGGGCTGGCCGGGGAGCTGTTTTTT